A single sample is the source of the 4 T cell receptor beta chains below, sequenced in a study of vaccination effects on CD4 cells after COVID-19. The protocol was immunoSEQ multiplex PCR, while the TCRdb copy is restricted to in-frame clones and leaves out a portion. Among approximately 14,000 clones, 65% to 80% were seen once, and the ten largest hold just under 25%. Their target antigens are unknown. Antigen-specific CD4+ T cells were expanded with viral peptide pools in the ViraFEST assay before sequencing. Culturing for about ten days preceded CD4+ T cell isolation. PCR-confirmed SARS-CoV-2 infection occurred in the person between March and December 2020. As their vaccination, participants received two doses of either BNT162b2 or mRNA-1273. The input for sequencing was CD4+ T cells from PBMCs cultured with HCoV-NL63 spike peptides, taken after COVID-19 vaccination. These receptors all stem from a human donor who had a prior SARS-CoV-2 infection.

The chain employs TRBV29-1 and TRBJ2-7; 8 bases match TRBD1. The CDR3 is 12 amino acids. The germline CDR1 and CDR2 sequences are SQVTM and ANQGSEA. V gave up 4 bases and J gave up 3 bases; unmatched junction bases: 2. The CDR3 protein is CSVADRGYEQYF. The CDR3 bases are TGCAGCGTTGCTGACAGGGGCTACGAGCAGTACTTC.

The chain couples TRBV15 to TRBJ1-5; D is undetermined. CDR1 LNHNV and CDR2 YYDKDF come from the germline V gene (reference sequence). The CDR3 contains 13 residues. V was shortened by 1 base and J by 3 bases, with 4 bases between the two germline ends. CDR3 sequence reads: CATSRGTNQPQHF. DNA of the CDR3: TGTGCCACCAGCAGAGGAACCAATCAGCCCCAGCATTTT.

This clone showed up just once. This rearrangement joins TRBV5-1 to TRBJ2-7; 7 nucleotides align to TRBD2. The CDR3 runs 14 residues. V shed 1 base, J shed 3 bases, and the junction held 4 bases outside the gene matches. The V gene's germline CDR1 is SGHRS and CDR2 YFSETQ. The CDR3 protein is CASSLRRENYEQYF. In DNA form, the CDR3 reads TGCGCCAGCAGCTTGCGGCGGGAGAACTACGAGCAGTACTTC.

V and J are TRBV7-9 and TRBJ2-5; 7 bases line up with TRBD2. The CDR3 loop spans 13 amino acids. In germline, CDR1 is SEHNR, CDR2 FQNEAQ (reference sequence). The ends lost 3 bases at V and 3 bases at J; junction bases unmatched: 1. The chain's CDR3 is CASSFAGEETQYF. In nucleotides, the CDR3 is TGTGCCAGCAGCTTTGCGGGGGAAGAGACCCAGTACTTC.